These 5 T cell receptor beta chains came from one sample sequenced in a study of T cell changes during pregnancy in multiple sclerosis (dated by TCRdb to the late 2010s). The library came from the immunoSEQ multiplex PCR assay. What TCRdb holds here is the immuneACCESS table cut down to in-frame rearrangements. Part of the clones is not present; checked against another copy, under half of the missing clones reflect an unresolved V gene, and the others are unexplained. For this sample there are approximately 82,000 clones; approximately 90% appear just once. In total, the top ten clones hold 0.45% to 0.6% of the sample. Sequenced material: CD4+ T cells from peripheral blood mononuclear cells, taken in the second trimester of pregnancy. These receptors originate from a female donor with multiple sclerosis, enrolled in a pregnancy study.

This sequence joins TRBV5-1 and TRBJ2-5; unclear D gene. This CDR3 region has 13 residues. V was clipped by 2 bases and J by 5 bases, with 10 bases between them. Germline V CDR1 and CDR2: SGHRS, YFSETQ. The CDR3, as DNA: TGCGCCAGCAGCTTCGCGGATGAGGAGACCCAGTACTTC. The encoded protein is CASSFADEETQYF.

The chain couples TRBV25-1 to TRBJ2-3; TRBD1 aligns across 8 bases. Germline lookup yields CDR1 MGHDK and CDR2 SYGVNS. The trim removed 3 bases at V and 4 bases at J, leaving 6 bases unmatched. The length of the CDR3 is 15 residues. The CDR3 DNA sequence: TGTGCCAGCAGTGATGCCAGGGGGCTCCCAGATACGCAGTATTTT. This gives the protein CASSDARGLPDTQYF.

Only one count was recorded for this clone. The junction does not match germline at one end; this may be a read error. The rearrangement joins TRBV9 to TRBJ1-2; TRBD1 aligns across 10 bases. The length of the CDR3 is 15 residues. The V gene's germline CDR1 is SGDLS and CDR2 YYNGEE. The CDR3, as DNA: TGTGCCGGCAGCGCCCGGGACAGGGGAAACTATGGCTACACCTTC. Translation: CAGSARDRGNYGYTF.

This clone has only a few counts. This chain connects TRBV5-1 to TRBJ1-2; maybe TRBD1 (6 bases). V gave up 0 bases and J gave up 6 bases, with 6 bases separating them. The CDR3 totals 12 residues. Germline-derived CDR1 and CDR2 are SGHRS and YFSETQ. CDR3 protein: CASSLDRDGYTF. The CDR3 DNA reads TGCGCCAGCAGCTTGGACAGGGATGGCTACACCTTC.

The rearrangement joins TRBV5-4 to TRBJ2-2; 7 bases map to TRBD2. The length of the CDR3 is 15 residues. CDR1 and CDR2 (germline): SGHNT, YYREEE (reference sequence). Trimming at V came to 7 bases and at J to 4 bases, leaving 10 bases not matched to a gene. The CDR3 DNA reads as TGTGCCAGCCATCCATGGGGGGGGAGCACCGGGGAGCTGTTTTTT. Residues: CASHPWGGSTGELFF.